This TCR beta chain is from a study of shared clonotypes between healthy human individuals. Across the whole study: Sampling drew on donors who were a couple of women and three men aged 18 to 49.

The length of the CDR3 is 13 residues. The V gene lost 7 bases and the J gene lost 4 bases, with 14 bases spanning the gap. From germline, CDR1 is MNHNS and CDR2 SASEGT. Clones were read by immunoSEQ multiplex PCR, and TCRdb kept only the in-frame ones, dropping some. Of about 490,000 clones listed, around 80% are singletons. Healthy HIV-negative adults with no recent acute infections or vaccinations were recruited as donors. Caucasian adults living in Nashville, Tennessee, provided all samples. The study used approximately 90 million PBMCs per unsorted sample for genomic DNA. The table lists this clone with a few counts.

This clonotype was sampled from a woman between 40 and 55 years old in good health. Some clones in this sample may be carry-over from other donors' samples. The sample was PBMCs. The chain is built from TRBV6-1 and TRBJ2-7; D is uncertain. In nucleotides, the CDR3 is TGTGCCAGCAAAAAGGATACCGCTTACGAGCAGTACTTC. This encodes CASKKDTAYEQYF.